This entry concerns a single TCR beta chain. The data originate from a study of blood T cell repertoires in COVID-19. Study-wide background: Material from acute and convalescent COVID-19 was sourced from the United States, Italy and Spain. PBMCs, B-cell-depleted T cells, or T cells were the source of the cDNA or gDNA that made up the material.

Which cohort a participant joined came from the clinical history participants gave. How the authors handled the data: Reference gene primer amplification in the assay estimated nucleated cell counts. Assay used: immunoSEQ multiplex PCR; TCRdb lists only in-frame clones, some missing. For V, J and clone size, that table is used; D and trimming come from the DNA. This table holds hundreds of thousands of clones, around nine tenths found once. The CDR3 covers 12 residues. Germline CDR1 and CDR2: LGHDT and YNNKEL (reference sequence). V was clipped by 4 bases and J by 5 bases, with 5 bases between them. The sequence was obtained from a young woman who had recovered from COVID-19. The chain employs TRBV3-1 (or the pseudogene TRBV3-2) and TRBJ2-2; D not resolved. Sequenced sample: PBMCs or T cells enriched from blood (not recorded which). The CDR3 here is CASSPNTGELFF. For the CDR3, the DNA is TGTGCCAGCAGCCCCAATACCGGGGAGCTGTTTTTT.